The 29 T cell receptor beta chains below all came from one sample that was sequenced in a study of cytotoxic CD8 clonotypes in ibrutinib-treated CLL. Measured with immunoSEQ multiplex PCR; TCRdb has only the in-frame clones, and not every one. The data hold nearly 15,000 clones, with over 60% observed a single time. The starting material was PBMCs, obtained before ibrutinib treatment. These receptor sequences come from a human donor with chronic lymphocytic leukemia.

The chain uses TRBV6-1 and TRBJ2-7; D is tentatively TRBD1 or TRBD2 (5 bases each). CDR3 length equals 12 residues. CDR1 and CDR2 from the germline V gene are MNHNS and SASEGT. V lost 8 bases and J 4 bases, leaving 12 bases between the germline ends. Here the CDR3 reads CASGLEGYEQYF. CDR3 coding DNA: TGTGCCAGCGGTTTAGAGGGGTACGAGCAGTACTTC.

The chain uses TRBV5-1 and TRBJ2-3, with 9 bases identical to TRBD1. The CDR3 has 18 residues. Germline V gene lookup returns CDR1 SGHRS and CDR2 YFSETQ. V lost 0 bases and J lost 0; bases outside the gene matches: 8. For the CDR3, the DNA is TGCGCCAGCAGCTTGGGAGTTCGGGACAGGGCTAGCACAGATACGCAGTATTTT. Its translation: CASSLGVRDRASTDTQYF.

The chain links TRBV19 to TRBJ2-1; 8 positions agree with TRBD2. After removal of 4 bases from V and 9 bases from J, the junction contained 5 bases not matched to a gene. In germline, CDR1 is LNHDA, CDR2 SQIVND (reference sequence). The CDR3 is 13 residues long. The CDR3 protein is CASSKGLVPEQFF. CDR3 nucleotides: TGTGCCAGTAGTAAGGGACTAGTACCTGAGCAGTTCTTC. Full variable domain (missing parts from reference TRBV19 and TRBJ2-1): DGGITQSPKYLFRKEGQNVTLSCEQNLNHDAMYWYRQDPGQGLRLIYYSQIVNDFQKGDIAEGYSVSREKKESFPLTVTSAQKNPTAFYLCASSKGLVPEQFFGPGTRLTVL.

This chain links TRBV14 with TRBJ1-2; a possible D gene is TRBD1 (5 bases). Trimming removed 4 bases at V and 6 bases at J, with 12 bases between. The CDR3 sequence is 13 residues long. Germline V gives CDR1 SGHDN, CDR2 FVKESK. In nucleotides, the CDR3 is TGTGCCAGCAGCCGCATTCAGGGAGATGGCTACACCTTC. Amino acids: CASSRIQGDGYTF.

The rearrangement uses TRBV10-3 and TRBJ2-2; possible D gene TRBD2, 5 bases. CDR3 size: 13 residues. Germline assignment: CDR1 ENHRY and CDR2 SYGVKD. V dropped 10 bases and J dropped 3 bases, with 12 bases sitting between them. The CDR3 DNA reads as TGTGCCACCCAACCCGGGGACACCGGGGAGCTGTTTTTT. Its translation is CATQPGDTGELFF.

This clone turned up a few times. V usage is TRBV5-5 and J usage is TRBJ1-5; a possible D gene is TRBD1 (5 bases). The CDR3 totals 15 residues. Between the trimmed V and J ends, which lost 0 bases and 1 base, there was a span of 8 bases. Germline V gene lookup returns CDR1 SGHKS and CDR2 YYEKEE (reference sequence). The CDR3 DNA sequence: TGTGCCAGCAGCTTGGCTGGGGGGAGCAATCAGCCCCAGCATTTT. It yields the protein CASSLAGGSNQPQHF.

V usage is TRBV18 and J usage is TRBJ2-5; D perhaps matches TRBD1 (5 bases). The germline V gene encodes CDR1 KGHSH and CDR2 LQKENI. CDR3 length: 15 residues. The V and J ends lost 2 bases and 5 bases respectively, with 15 bases between them. CDR3 loop: CASSPSLSRVETQYF. As DNA, the CDR3 is TGTGCCAGCTCACCATCACTCTCCAGGGTTGAGACCCAGTACTTC.

The sample holds a few counts of this clone. The genes are TRBV10-3 and TRBJ2-7; TRBD2 matches at 8 bases. The CDR3 contains 16 residues. With 2 bases clipped from V and 1 base from J, the junction kept 7 bases outside the gene matches. CDR1 ENHRY and CDR2 SYGVKD come from the germline V gene. CDR3: CAISERAGATSYEQYF. DNA for the CDR3: TGTGCCATCAGTGAGCGAGCGGGGGCTACATCCTACGAGCAGTACTTC.

V and J are TRBV6-5 and TRBJ1-2, with unresolved D. Germline V gene data show CDR1 as MNHEY and CDR2 as SVGAGI. The CDR3 has 13 amino acids. V was pared by 7 bases and J by 8 bases, with 17 bases between. Here the CDR3 DNA reads TGTGCCAGCACCCCCGGACGGGCTCGGGGCTACACCTTC. This encodes CASTPGRARGYTF.

This rearrangement joins TRBV6-5 to TRBJ2-2; D is ambiguous. Looked up from germline, CDR1 is MNHEY and CDR2 is SVGAGI. CDR3 length: 12 amino acids. V was pared by 5 bases and J by 5 bases, with 6 bases between. The CDR3 is CASSQWTGELFF. CDR3 DNA: TGTGCCAGCAGTCAGTGGACCGGGGAGCTGTTTTTT.

The chain recombines TRBV13 with TRBJ1-2, with a possible D match to TRBD1 (6 bases). Germline assignment: CDR1 PRHDT and CDR2 FYEKMQ (reference sequence). CDR3 length equals 13 residues. V was cut by 9 bases and J by 8 bases, with 19 bases left in between. The CDR3 DNA follows: TGTGCCAGTTCAGGGGCAGGGATCAGAGGCTACACCTTC. Translating it yields CASSGAGIRGYTF.

V and J are TRBV19 and TRBJ1-5; a possible D gene is TRBD1 (6 bases). The length of the CDR3 is 15 residues. Germline V lookup: CDR1 LNHDA, CDR2 SQIVND (reference sequence). The V end lost 9 bases, the J end lost 6 bases, and 21 bases lay between the germline ends. CDR3 nucleotide sequence: TGTGCCAGCCATAGGGGGGCCCGGTCGGGTCAGCCCCAGCATTTT. Protein sequence: CASHRGARSGQPQHF. The complete variable domain, with remaining parts taken from reference TRBV19 and TRBJ1-5, reads DGGITQSPKYLFRKEGQNVTLSCEQNLNHDAMYWYRQDPGQGLRLIYYSQIVNDFQKGDIAEGYSVSREKKESFPLTVTSAQKNPTAFYLCASHRGARSGQPQHFGDGTRLSIL.

This clone was found a few times. The chain combines TRBV28 with TRBJ2-2; no clear D. Trimming stripped 1 base from V and 7 bases from J, with 7 bases between. Germline CDR1 MDHEN, CDR2 SYDVKM. The CDR3 covers 13 residues. The chain's CDR3 is CASSLFRYGELFF. Written as DNA, the CDR3 is TGTGCCAGCAGTTTATTTCGGTACGGGGAGCTGTTTTTT.

The table lists this clone with a few counts. The rearrangement links TRBV29-1 to TRBJ2-5, with D uncertain. CDR1 and CDR2 (germline): SQVTM, ANQGSEA. The V and J ends lost 4 bases and 0 bases respectively, with 9 bases between them. This CDR3 is 13 amino acids long. Written as DNA, the CDR3 is TGCAGCGTTGCTTCCGTATACCAAGAGACCCAGTACTTC. It yields the protein CSVASVYQETQYF.

The chain is built from TRBV6-5 and TRBJ2-1; a possible D gene is TRBD2 (5 bases). The CDR3 is made up of 15 amino acids. The germline CDR1 and CDR2 sequences are MNHEY and SVGAGI. Deletions cut 2 bases from V and 6 bases from J, with 14 bases between. The CDR3 bases are TGTGCCAGCAGTTACGGAGGACGCCAGCTCAATGAGCAGTTCTTC. Protein: CASSYGGRQLNEQFF.

The chain employs TRBV23-1 and TRBJ2-2; D gene uncertain. TRBV23-1 is reported as an ORF; its role is uncertain. V lost 4 bases, J lost 8 bases, and 14 bases lay in between. The CDR3 spans 14 residues. The CDR3 region is CASSRNWKWGELFF. The CDR3 DNA is TGCGCCAGCAGTCGGAACTGGAAGTGGGGGGAGCTGTTTTTT.

The chain couples TRBV11-2 to TRBJ2-7; D perhaps matches TRBD1 (6 bases). Trimming left V 5 bases short and J 2 bases short, with 13 bases between. The CDR3 is 14 amino acids. Germline assignment: CDR1 SGHAT and CDR2 FQNNGV. Here the CDR3 DNA reads TGTGCCAGCAGCCCCAACAGGGTTACCTACGAGCAGTACTTC. This sequence encodes CASSPNRVTYEQYF.

The V and J genes are TRBV7-8 and TRBJ1-2; no reliable D call. Germline CDR1 reads SGHVS; CDR2 reads FQNEAQ. The ends were cut back, 5 bases at V and 4 bases at J, with 14 bases in the middle. This CDR3 spans 14 amino acids. Here the CDR3 reads CASSLGDLGYGYTF. CDR3 DNA: TGTGCCAGCAGCCTTGGGGATTTAGGCTATGGCTACACCTTC.

This sequence joins TRBV6-5 and TRBJ1-3; D not certain. This CDR3 comprises 12 residues. The ends were cut back, 5 bases at V and 4 bases at J, with 6 bases in the middle. Germline CDR1 is MNHEY and CDR2 is SVGAGI. The CDR3 DNA reads TGTGCCAGCAGTACGCTAGGAAACACCATATATTTT. Amino acid sequence: CASSTLGNTIYF.

V is TRBV28 and J is TRBJ2-5, with D perhaps being TRBD1 or TRBD2 (5 bases each). Looked up from germline, CDR1 is MDHEN and CDR2 is SYDVKM. CDR3 length: 14 residues. V lost 7 bases to trimming and J lost 4 bases, with 16 bases between them. This chain's CDR3 is CASTPAPGRETQYF. In nucleotides, the CDR3 is TGTGCCAGCACCCCCGCCCCAGGGAGAGAGACCCAGTACTTC.

This chain joins TRBV6-9 and TRBJ1-2; D ambiguous. From germline, CDR1 is MNHGY and CDR2 SVAAGI. This CDR3 is built from 15 residues. With 3 bases removed from V and 6 bases from J, the gap between germline ends came to 17 bases. Written as DNA, the CDR3 is TGTGCCAGCAGTTACTCCGGCAGGATAGAGCATGGCTACACCTTC. Translating it yields CASSYSGRIEHGYTF.

The chain employs TRBV5-8 and TRBJ2-5; 10 bases fit TRBD1. Germline assignment: CDR1 SGHTS and CDR2 YDEGEE. The ends lost 2 bases at V and 7 bases at J; junction bases unmatched: 5. This CDR3 region has 14 residues. In nucleotides, the CDR3 is TGTGCCAGCAGCTTCCGGGACAGGGGAGGGACCCAGTACTTC. Its protein is CASSFRDRGGTQYF.

This clone occurred a few times. This chain connects TRBV4-1 to TRBJ1-2, with 9 bases matching TRBD1. Germline V gene sequence: CDR1 MGHRA, CDR2 YSYEKL. The CDR3 extends over 14 amino acids. V was clipped by 1 base and J by 7 bases; unmatched bases: 4. CDR3 sequence (DNA): TGCGCCAGCAGCCAAGCGGGACAGGGAGTTGGCTACACCTTC. Translated, it gives CASSQAGQGVGYTF.

The genes are TRBV6-1 and TRBJ1-6; D is ambiguous. The CDR3 consists of 14 residues. In germline, CDR1 is MNHNS, CDR2 SASEGT. V shed 4 bases and J shed 4 bases, with 8 bases lying between them. CDR3 DNA sequence: TGTGCCAGCAGTGTTCGGGCATATAATTCACCCCTCCACTTT. Amino acids: CASSVRAYNSPLHF.

The J gene is TRBJ2-5, the V gene TRBV5-1; 12 bases map to TRBD2. The CDR3 loop spans 16 amino acids. The V gene's germline CDR1 is SGHRS and CDR2 YFSETQ. V shed 4 bases and J 5 bases; nucleotides not matched to a gene: 9. CDR3 protein: CASSAAGLAGIETQYF. The CDR3, as DNA: TGCGCCAGCAGCGCGGCGGGACTAGCGGGTATTGAGACCCAGTACTTC.

This sequence joins TRBV5-1 and TRBJ1-5; D is uncertain. The V end lost 0 bases, the J end lost 2 bases, and 9 bases lay between the germline ends. The CDR3 has 15 residues. CDR1 is SGHRS, CDR2 YFSETQ, per germline. The CDR3 DNA follows: TGCGCCAGCAGCTTGGCCGGGGTAGGCAATCAGCCCCAGCATTTT. Translating gives CASSLAGVGNQPQHF.

The gene calls are TRBV30 and TRBJ1-3, with a weak D call TRBD1 (5 bases). The CDR3 consists of 14 residues. The germline gives CDR1 GTSNPN, CDR2 SVGIG (reference sequence). Trimming removed 3 bases from V and 4 bases from J, with 13 bases in between. DNA of the CDR3: TGTGCCTGGAGCAGGGAGGCATCCGGAAACACCATATATTTT. The encoded protein is CAWSREASGNTIYF.

This clone was found once. This chain links TRBV5-6 with TRBJ1-6; D ambiguous. Germline loops: CDR1 SGHDT, CDR2 YYEEEE. Trimming left V 0 bases short and J 14 bases short, with 12 bases between. The CDR3 runs to 13 residues. In DNA, the CDR3 is TGTGCCAGCAGCTTGGCCACCGATGGGGCCCTCCACTTT. Amino acid sequence: CASSLATDGALHF.

V gene TRBV19 combines with J gene TRBJ1-6, with 10 bases that match TRBD1. V was pared by 8 bases and J by 7 bases, with 8 bases of the junction left unmatched. Germline V lookup: CDR1 LNHDA, CDR2 SQIVND (reference sequence). This CDR3 is 15 amino acids long. The CDR3 protein is CASSLRDRGNSPLHF. Written as DNA, the CDR3 is TGTGCCAGTTCTTTAAGGGACAGGGGAAATTCACCCCTCCACTTT.